This T cell receptor (beta chain) was retrieved from a study of beta chain features in type 1 diabetes. The overall study: No patient-donor differences in age, gender, total cells or subset yield. General study findings and limits: VDJ junctions from patients with type 1 diabetes contained fewer insertions and more deletions. In the patient group, naive, central memory and Treg TCRB repertoires seemed more alike than in the healthy donor group.

Since all of the isolated RNA was reverse transcribed, expressed TCRB transcripts were what got sequenced. Method: immunoSEQ multiplex PCR; TCRdb's copy keeps in-frame clones and lacks some. The repertoire has 430,000 or so clones, over 10% of them found once; the top ten carry 0.045% to 0.05%. V dropped 3 bases and J dropped 2 bases, with 7 bases sitting between them. The CDR3 is 13 residues long. Germline CDR1 SGHVS, CDR2 FQNEAQ. This clone was seen more than once but under ten times. Its target is unknown. Sample: naive CD4+ T cells from blood. This receptor was obtained from a woman aged 18-30 years in good health. The V gene is TRBV7-8, the J gene TRBJ1-2; no clear D. CDR3 loop: CASSFGQNYGYTF. DNA of the CDR3: TGTGCCAGCAGCTTCGGGCAGAACTATGGCTACACCTTC.